This T cell receptor (beta chain) originates from a study of T cell responses to AZD1222 COVID-19 vaccine. Profiled with immunoSEQ multiplex PCR; TCRdb holds only in-frame clones, not every one. The repertoire holds 150,000 to 200,000 clones, with approximately 92% as singletons. The V end lost 2 bases, the J end lost 4 bases, and 14 bases lay between the germline ends. The CDR3 runs to 15 residues. Germline lookup yields CDR1 SEHNR and CDR2 FQNEAQ (reference sequence). The specimen comprised peripheral blood, sampled on day 0 of AZD1222 vaccination. The chain combines TRBV7-9 with TRBJ1-1; D remains ambiguous. The receptor comes from an adult in good health. Written as DNA, the CDR3 is TGTGCCAGCAGCTTATATGTCCGTTCACCCACTGAAGCTTTCTTT. Translated: CASSLYVRSPTEAFF.